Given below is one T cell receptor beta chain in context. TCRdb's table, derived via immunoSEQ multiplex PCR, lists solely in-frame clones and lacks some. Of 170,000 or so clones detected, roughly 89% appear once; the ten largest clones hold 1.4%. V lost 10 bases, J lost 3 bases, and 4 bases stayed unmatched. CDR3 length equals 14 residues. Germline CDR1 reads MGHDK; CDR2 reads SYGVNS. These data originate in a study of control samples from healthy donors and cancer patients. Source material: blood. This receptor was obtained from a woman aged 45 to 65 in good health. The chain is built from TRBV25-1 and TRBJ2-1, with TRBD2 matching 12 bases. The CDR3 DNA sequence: TGTGCCACCAGACTAGCGGGAGACTACAATGAGCAGTTCTTC. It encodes CATRLAGDYNEQFF.